This T cell receptor beta chain stems from a study of shared clonotypes between healthy human individuals. Broader study findings: A reduction in generation probabilities was seen for non-shared clonotypes relative to those shared by all four donors.

CDR1 MNHEY and CDR2 SMNVEV come from the germline V gene (reference sequence). Trimming at V came to 1 base and at J to 2 bases, leaving 7 bases not matched to a gene. The CDR3 contains 16 residues. Here immunoSEQ multiplex PCR was the method, and the copy in TCRdb shows in-frame clones only, minus some. The repertoire has millions of clones, 93% of them found once; the top ten carry around 1.7%. As concerns this clone: Its antigen is unidentified.

Terminally differentiated effector memory CD45RA+ cells were excluded by CCR7 positive selection of CD45RO-negative cells. The chain joins TRBV27 to TRBJ2-5; the match to TRBD2 covers 7 bases. Sequenced input: naive CD8+ T cells from PBMCs. The receptor was derived from a man aged 18-30 years in good health. Some clones in this sample may be carry-over from other donors' samples. The CDR3 coding sequence is TGTGCCAGCAGTTTATTGGGGGGGTTGCCGCAAGAGACCCAGTACTTC. Amino acid sequence: CASSLLGGLPQETQYF.